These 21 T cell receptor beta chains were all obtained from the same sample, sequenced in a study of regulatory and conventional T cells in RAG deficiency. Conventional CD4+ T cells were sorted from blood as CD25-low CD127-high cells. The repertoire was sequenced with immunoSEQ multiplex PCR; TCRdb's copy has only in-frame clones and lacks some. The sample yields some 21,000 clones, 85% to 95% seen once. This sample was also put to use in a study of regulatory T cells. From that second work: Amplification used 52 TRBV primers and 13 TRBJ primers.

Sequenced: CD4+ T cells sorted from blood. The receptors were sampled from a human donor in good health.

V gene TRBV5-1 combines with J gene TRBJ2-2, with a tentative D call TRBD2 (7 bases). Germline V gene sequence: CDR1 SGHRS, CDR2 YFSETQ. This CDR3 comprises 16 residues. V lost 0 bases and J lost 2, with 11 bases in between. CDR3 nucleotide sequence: TGCGCCAGCAGCTTGGCGGGGGGCTCTAACACCGGGGAGCTGTTTTTT. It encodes CASSLAGGSNTGELFF.

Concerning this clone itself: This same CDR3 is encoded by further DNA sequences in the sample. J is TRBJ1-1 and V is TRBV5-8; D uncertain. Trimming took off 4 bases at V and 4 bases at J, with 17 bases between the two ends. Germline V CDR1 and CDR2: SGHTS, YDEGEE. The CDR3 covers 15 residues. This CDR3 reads CASSPRGGVSTEAFF. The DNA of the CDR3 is TGTGCCAGCAGCCCCCGGGGAGGCGTGAGCACTGAAGCTTTCTTT.

DNA for the CDR3: TGCAGCGTTGAAGACCACAGGAGAAAAGGGTACACTGAAGCTTTCTTT. This gives the protein CSVEDHRRKGYTEAFF. The chain couples TRBV29-1 to TRBJ1-1; perhaps TRBD1 as D (5 bases). V was cut by 0 bases and J by 3 bases, with 17 bases left in between. Germline V gene data show CDR1 as SQVTM and CDR2 as ANQGSEA. There are 16 residues in the CDR3. The full variable domain, with the rest looked up from reference TRBV29-1 and TRBJ1-1, is SAVISQKPSRDICQRGTSLTIQCQVDSQVTMMFWYRQQPGQSLTLIATANQGSEATYESGFVIDKFPISRPNLTFSTLTVSNMSPEDSSIYLCSVEDHRRKGYTEAFFGQGTRLTVV.

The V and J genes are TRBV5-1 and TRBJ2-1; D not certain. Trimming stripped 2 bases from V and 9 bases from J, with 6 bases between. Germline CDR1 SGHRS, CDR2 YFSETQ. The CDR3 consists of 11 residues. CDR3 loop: CASSFLTEQFF. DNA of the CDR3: TGCGCCAGCAGCTTCTTGACTGAGCAGTTCTTC.

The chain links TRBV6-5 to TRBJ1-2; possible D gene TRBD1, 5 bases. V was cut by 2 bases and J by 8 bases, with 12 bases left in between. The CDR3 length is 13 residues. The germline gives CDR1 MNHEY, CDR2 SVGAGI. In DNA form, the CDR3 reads TGTGCCAGCAGTTACCCAGGGCAGATCGGCTACACCTTC. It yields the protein CASSYPGQIGYTF.

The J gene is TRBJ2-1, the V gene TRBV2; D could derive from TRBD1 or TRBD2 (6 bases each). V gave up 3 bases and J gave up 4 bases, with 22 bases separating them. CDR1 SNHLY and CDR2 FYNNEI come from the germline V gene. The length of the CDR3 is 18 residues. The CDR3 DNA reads TGTGCCAGCAGTGAGCCGAAGGACTATGGGGGCGGGTACAATGAGCAGTTCTTC. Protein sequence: CASSEPKDYGGGYNEQFF.

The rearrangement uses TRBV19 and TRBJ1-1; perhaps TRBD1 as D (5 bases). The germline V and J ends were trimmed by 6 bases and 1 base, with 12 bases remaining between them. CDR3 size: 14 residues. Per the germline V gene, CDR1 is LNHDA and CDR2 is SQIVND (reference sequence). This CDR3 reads CASSQDSRNTEAFF. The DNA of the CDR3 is TGTGCCAGTAGCCAAGACAGCCGGAACACTGAAGCTTTCTTT.

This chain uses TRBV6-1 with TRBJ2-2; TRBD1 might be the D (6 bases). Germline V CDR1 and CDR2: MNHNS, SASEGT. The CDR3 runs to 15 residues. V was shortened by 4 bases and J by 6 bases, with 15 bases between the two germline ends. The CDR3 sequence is CASSAQGIYAGELFF. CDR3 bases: TGTGCCAGCAGTGCACAGGGAATCTATGCCGGGGAGCTGTTTTTT.

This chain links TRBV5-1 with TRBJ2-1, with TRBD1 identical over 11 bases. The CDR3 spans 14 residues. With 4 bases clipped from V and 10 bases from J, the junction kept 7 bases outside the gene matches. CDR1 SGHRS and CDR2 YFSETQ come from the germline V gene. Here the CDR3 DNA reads TGCGCCAGCAGCCACGGGACAGGGGGAGGAGAGCAGTTCTTC. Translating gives CASSHGTGGGEQFF.

The CDR3 reads CASSHRADTQYF. DNA for the CDR3: TGTGCCAGCAGCCACAGGGCAGATACGCAGTATTTT. V and J are TRBV7-2 and TRBJ2-3; perhaps TRBD1 as D (6 bases). Looked up from germline, CDR1 is SGHTA and CDR2 is FQGNSA. V gave up 5 bases and J gave up 4 bases, with 7 bases separating them. This CDR3 is 12 amino acids long.

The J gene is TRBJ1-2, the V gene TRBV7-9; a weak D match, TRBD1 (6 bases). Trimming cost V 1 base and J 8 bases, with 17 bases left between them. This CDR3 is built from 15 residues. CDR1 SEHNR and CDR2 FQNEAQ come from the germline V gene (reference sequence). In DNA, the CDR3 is TGTGCCAGCAGCTTAGGGATTCGTCAGGGGATCGGCTACACCTTC. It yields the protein CASSLGIRQGIGYTF.

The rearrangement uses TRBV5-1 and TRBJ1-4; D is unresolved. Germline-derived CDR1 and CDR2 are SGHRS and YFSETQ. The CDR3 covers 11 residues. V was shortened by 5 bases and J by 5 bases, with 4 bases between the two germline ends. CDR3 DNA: TGCGCCAGCAGAGCGAATGAAAAACTGTTTTTT. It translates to CASRANEKLFF. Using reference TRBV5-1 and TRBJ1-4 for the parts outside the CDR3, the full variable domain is KAGVTQTPRYLIKTRGQQVTLSCSPISGHRSVSWYQQTPGQGLQFLFEYFSETQRNKGNFPGRFSGRQFSNSRSEMNVSTLELGDSALYLCASRANEKLFFGSGTQLSVL.

The CDR3 region has the DNA TGTGCCAGCAGCTTGGCTCGGAATGAGCAGTTCTTC. The encoded protein is CASSLARNEQFF. The chain is built from TRBV5-6 and TRBJ2-1, with D hard to call. The germline CDR1 and CDR2 sequences are SGHDT and YYEEEE. The CDR3 length is 12 residues. Deletions cut 0 bases from V and 7 bases from J, with 5 bases between.

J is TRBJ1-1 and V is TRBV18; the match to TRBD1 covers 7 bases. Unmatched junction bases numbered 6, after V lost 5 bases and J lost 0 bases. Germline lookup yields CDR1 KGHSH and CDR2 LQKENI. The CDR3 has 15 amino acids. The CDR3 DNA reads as TGTGCCAGCTCAGTAACGACAGGGATGAACACTGAAGCTTTCTTT. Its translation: CASSVTTGMNTEAFF.

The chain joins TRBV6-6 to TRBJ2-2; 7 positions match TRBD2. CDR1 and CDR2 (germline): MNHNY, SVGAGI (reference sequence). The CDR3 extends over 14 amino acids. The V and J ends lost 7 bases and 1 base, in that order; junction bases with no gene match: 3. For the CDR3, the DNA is TGTGCCAGCACCCGGGGGGTGAACACCGGGGAGCTGTTTTTT. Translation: CASTRGVNTGELFF.

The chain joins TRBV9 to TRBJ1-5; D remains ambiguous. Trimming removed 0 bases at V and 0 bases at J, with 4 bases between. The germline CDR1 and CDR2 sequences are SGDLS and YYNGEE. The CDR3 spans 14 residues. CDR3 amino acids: CASSVGSSNQPQHF. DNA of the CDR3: TGTGCCAGCAGCGTAGGCTCTAGCAATCAGCCCCAGCATTTT.

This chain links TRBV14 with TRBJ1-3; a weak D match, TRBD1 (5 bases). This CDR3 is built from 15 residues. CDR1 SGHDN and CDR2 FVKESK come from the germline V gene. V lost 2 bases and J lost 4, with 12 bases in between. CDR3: CASSQHQGEGNTIYF. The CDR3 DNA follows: TGTGCCAGCAGCCAACACCAGGGAGAAGGAAACACCATATATTTT. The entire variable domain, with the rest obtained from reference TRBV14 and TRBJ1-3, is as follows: EAGVTQFPSHSVIEKGQTVTLRCDPISGHDNLYWYRRVMGKEIKFLLHFVKESKQDESGMPNNRFLAERTGGTYSTLKVQPAELEDSGVYFCASSQHQGEGNTIYFGEGSWLTVV.

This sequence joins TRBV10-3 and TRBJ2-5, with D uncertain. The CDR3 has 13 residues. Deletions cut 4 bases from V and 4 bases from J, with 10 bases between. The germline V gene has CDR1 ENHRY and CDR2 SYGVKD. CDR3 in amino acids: CAISGTDLETQYF. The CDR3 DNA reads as TGTGCCATCAGTGGAACCGACCTAGAGACCCAGTACTTC.

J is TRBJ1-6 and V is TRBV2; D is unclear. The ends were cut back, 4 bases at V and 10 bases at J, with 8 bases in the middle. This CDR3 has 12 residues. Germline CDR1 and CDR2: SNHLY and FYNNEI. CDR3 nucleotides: TGTGCCAGCAGTGTCAACGAATCACCCCTCCACTTT. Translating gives CASSVNESPLHF.

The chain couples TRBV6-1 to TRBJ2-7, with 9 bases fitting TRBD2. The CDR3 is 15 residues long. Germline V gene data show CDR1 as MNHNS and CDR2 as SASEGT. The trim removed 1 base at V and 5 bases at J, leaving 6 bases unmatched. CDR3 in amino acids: CASSEVISGSNEQYF. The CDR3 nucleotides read TGTGCCAGCAGTGAAGTTATTAGCGGGAGTAACGAGCAGTACTTC.

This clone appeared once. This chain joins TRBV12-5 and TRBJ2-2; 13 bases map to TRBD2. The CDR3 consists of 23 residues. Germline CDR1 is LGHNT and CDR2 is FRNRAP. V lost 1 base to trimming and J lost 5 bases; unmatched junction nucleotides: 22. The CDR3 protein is CASGLGPPNLLAGGPRGTGELFF. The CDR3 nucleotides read TGTGCTAGTGGTTTGGGACCCCCCAACCTACTAGCGGGAGGGCCGCGGGGGACCGGGGAGCTGTTTTTT.